The source of this T cell receptor beta chain is a study of blood T cell repertoires in COVID-19. The V gene's germline CDR1 is LNHDA and CDR2 SQIVND (reference sequence). V was shortened by 6 bases and J by 10 bases, with 13 bases between the two germline ends. The CDR3 contains 12 residues. Authors' processing steps: Amplification with reference gene primers provided the estimates of nucleated cell counts. Data came from immunoSEQ multiplex PCR; TCRdb stores just in-frame clones and leaves some out. V and J calls and clone size come straight from that table; D and trimming were deduced from the DNA. Of 450,000 or so clones in the sample, around 90% were seen once. One Seattle source followed patients from active infection through their disease course.

This TCR came from a man between 18 and 29 years old with COVID-19, enrolled during active disease. The sample consisted of peripheral blood. The chain combines TRBV19 with TRBJ2-1, with D perhaps TRBD1 (5 bases). The CDR3 loop is CASRSRVGEQFF. The CDR3 coding sequence is TGTGCCAGTAGGTCCAGGGTGGGGGAGCAGTTCTTC.